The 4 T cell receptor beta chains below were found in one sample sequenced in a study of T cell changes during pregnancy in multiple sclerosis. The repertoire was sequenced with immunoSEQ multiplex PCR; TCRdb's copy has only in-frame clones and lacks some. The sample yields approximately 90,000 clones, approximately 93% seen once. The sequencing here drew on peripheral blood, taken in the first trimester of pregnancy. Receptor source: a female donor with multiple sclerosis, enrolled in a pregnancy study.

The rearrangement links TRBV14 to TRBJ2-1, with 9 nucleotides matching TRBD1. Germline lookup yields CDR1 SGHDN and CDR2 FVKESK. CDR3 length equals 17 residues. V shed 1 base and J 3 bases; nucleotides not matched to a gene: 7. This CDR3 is CASSQATGTGIYNEQFF. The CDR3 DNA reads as TGTGCCAGCAGCCAAGCTACCGGGACAGGGATCTACAATGAGCAGTTCTTC. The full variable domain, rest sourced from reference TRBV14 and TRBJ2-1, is EAGVTQFPSHSVIEKGQTVTLRCDPISGHDNLYWYRRVMGKEIKFLLHFVKESKQDESGMPNNRFLAERTGGTYSTLKVQPAELEDSGVYFCASSQATGTGIYNEQFFGPGTRLTVL.

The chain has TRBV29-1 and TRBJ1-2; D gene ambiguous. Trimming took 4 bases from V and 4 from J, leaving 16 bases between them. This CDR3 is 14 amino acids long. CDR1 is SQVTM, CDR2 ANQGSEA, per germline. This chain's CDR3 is CSVGGVGQIYGYTF. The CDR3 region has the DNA TGCAGCGTTGGGGGAGTAGGGCAGATCTATGGCTACACCTTC.

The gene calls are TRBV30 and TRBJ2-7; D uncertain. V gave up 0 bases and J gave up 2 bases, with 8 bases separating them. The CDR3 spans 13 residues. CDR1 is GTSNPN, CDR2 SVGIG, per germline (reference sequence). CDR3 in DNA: TGTGCCTGGAGTGTACTCGGTACCTACGAGCAGTACTTC. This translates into CAWSVLGTYEQYF.

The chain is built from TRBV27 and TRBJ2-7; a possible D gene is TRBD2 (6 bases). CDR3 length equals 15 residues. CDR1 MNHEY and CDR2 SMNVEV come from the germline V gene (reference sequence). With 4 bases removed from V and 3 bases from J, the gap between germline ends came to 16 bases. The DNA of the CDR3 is TGTGCCAGCAGTTATGTTAGCGGATCGAACTACGAGCAGTACTTC. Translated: CASSYVSGSNYEQYF.